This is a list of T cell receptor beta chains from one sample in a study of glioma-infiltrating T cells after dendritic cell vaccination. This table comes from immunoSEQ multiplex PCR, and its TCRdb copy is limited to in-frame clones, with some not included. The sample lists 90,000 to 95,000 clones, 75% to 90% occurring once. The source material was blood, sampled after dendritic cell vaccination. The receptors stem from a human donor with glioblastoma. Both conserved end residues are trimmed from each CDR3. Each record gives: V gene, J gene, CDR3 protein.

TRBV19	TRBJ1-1	ASSPPTGPAEAF
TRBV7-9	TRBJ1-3	ASSLELYSGNTIY
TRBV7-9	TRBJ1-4	ASSYRQGAIEKLF
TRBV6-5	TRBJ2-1	ASSREDIATGEQF
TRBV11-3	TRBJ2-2	ASRNNRGLNTGELF
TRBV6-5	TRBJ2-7	ASRGLSTGQY
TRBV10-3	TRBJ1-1	AISEWKGDTEAF
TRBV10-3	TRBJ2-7	AITDPGQGWYEQY
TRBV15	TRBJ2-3	ATSRQGQEGRDTQY
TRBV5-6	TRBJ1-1	ASSLVEGTEAF
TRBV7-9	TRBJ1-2	ASSPNDRGHGYT
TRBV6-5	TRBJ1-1	ASSYWGEVTEAF
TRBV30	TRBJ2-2	AWTRQANTGELF
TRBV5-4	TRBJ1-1	ASSLGDRSTEAF
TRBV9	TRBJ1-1	ASSYPGQKEAF
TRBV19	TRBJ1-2	ASNMGDSNYGYT
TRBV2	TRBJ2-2	ASSVVSGGANTGELF
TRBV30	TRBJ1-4	ALQRLSTNEKLF
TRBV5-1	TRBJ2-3	ASSSDRGWGTQY
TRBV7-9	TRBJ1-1	ASNSHGTEAF